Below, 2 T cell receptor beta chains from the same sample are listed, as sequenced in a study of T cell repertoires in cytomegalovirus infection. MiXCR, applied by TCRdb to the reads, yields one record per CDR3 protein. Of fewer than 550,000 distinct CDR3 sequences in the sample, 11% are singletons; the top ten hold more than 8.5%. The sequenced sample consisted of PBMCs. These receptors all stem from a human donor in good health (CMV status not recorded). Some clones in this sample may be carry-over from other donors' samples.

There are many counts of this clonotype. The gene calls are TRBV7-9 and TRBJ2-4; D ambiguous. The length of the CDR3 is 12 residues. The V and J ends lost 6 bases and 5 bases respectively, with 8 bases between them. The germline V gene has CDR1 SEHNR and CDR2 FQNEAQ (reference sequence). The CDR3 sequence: CASRSPENIQYF. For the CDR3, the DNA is TGTGCCAGCAGAAGTCCGGAAAACATTCAGTACTTC.

CDR3 sequence (DNA): TGTGCCAGCAGCTTGGTGGGGGTCCACTACGAGCAGTACTTC. Translating gives CASSLVGVHYEQYF. The V call is TRBV5-4, the J call TRBJ2-7, with D possibly being TRBD1 or TRBD2 (5 bases each). The CDR3 length is 14 residues. In germline, CDR1 is SGHNT, CDR2 YYREEE (reference sequence). V lost 0 bases and J 3 bases, leaving 10 bases between the germline ends.